This T cell receptor (beta chain) was profiled in a study of T cells in Graves' hyperthyroidism and ophthalmopathy (dated by TCRdb to the late 2010s). Broadly, across the study: Peripheral blood was collected at initial diagnosis, before any treatment. To identify distinguishing TCR V-J signatures, a discovery cohort of 100 patients was used, comprising some 45 with Graves' ophthalmopathy and about 59 with stable Graves' hyperthyroidism. TCR Vbeta CDR3 sequencing of fewer than 150 peripheral blood samples (over 40 ophthalmopathy, 75 to 85 hyperthyroidism and roughly 17 progressor patients) is reported in the paper. The roughly 100 discovery patients were randomly split 7:3 into training and test sets. After sampling, hyperthyroidism patients received methimazole starting at 30 mg daily, and ophthalmopathy patients received high-dose intravenous methylprednisolone. Prospective prediction of ophthalmopathy was tested in an independent validation cohort consisting of 18 hyperthyroidism patients and more than 15 patients who later progressed to ophthalmopathy. Thyroid tissue and blood T-cell repertoires from roughly six Graves' hyperthyroidism patients were also compared in the study. What the research found in general, with its limitations: Sample size was not statistically predetermined, and blinding of investigators to group allocation was not performed. Blood samples also contained most of the expanded thyroid clonotypes (frequency above 0.001), which suggests that blood repertoires may reflect thyroid immune responses. In validation, the model predicted progression to ophthalmopathy with approximately 70% sensitivity and 72.22% specificity, a median of about six months before onset. A 13 V-J signature model separated ophthalmopathy from stable hyperthyroidism, with roughly 88% sensitivity and 81% to 83% specificity in cross-validation and 80%/75% in testing.

A few counts support this clonotype. Its antigen target is currently unknown. Within one base of it there is no much larger clone, and no base qualities were kept. Amplification of TCR beta CDR3 regions was carried out from RNA transcripts. For the first round of RT-PCR on the TCR CDR3, the HTBI primer set was used together with the Qiagen OneStep RT-PCR kit. Libraries were constructed in a second round of multiplex PCR, after which size selection and purification were carried out. Sequencing of the libraries was done on an Illumina HiSeq2000 using paired-end 100 bp reads. Per the original workflow: Raw data were processed with SOAPnuke, discarding reads with adapters, uncalled bases, mean Phred below 15, or no exact constant-primer or identifier match. COPE v1.2.5 was used to merge high-quality paired reads, and clonotypes were defined as unique nucleotide sequences. MiTCR v1.1 was used to align clonotypes to the IMGT TRBV, TRBD and TRBJ reference segments. Analysis was restricted to V-J combinations with a frequency above 0.0001, which covered roughly 99% of repertoires. A TCS score was defined as the ratio between F50 (clonal expansion) and ExV (chaos), using BLOSUM62-based TCRdist between CDR3 peptides within each V-J. Welch's t-statistics and random forest reduced just over 500 V-J features to around 14, which were used in a naive Bayes classifier (R e1071). TCRdb reprocessing: public reads trimmed at Q25 with fastp, clones called with MiXCR, in-frame beta chains kept. Identical CDR3 protein sequences are pooled into one entry, listed with their most common genes and DNA. Clone size and V and J calls follow TCRdb, not the original study. The sample has about 560,000 distinct CDR3 sequences on record, over 15% of them singletons. Jointly, the top ten make up around 18% of the sample.

A patient counted as having stable Graves' hyperthyroidism if no progression to ophthalmopathy occurred over 18 months of follow-up. The hyperthyroidism patients were between 18 and 65 years old and newly diagnosed, with a disease duration of less than 2 months. The study excluded patients with uncontrolled infections, other autoimmune diseases, pregnancy or lactation. Diagnoses relied on clinical symptoms, serum thyroxine and TRAb, thyroid ultrasound and orbital computed tomography. PBMCs were separated from 10 ml of fresh peripheral blood using Ficoll-Paque density gradient centrifugation. Total RNA was extracted using Trizol reagent, and RNA quality was assessed on an Agilent 2100 Bioanalyzer. The CDR3 starts with the cysteine, ends with the phenylalanine, and has 15 residues. Only CDR3 DNA is held: 45 bases, read in frame from base 1. From a lookup of the germline V gene, CDR1 and CDR2 are MGHDK and SYGVNS. The germline V end is reduced by 2 bases and the J end by 7 bases; junction bases left unmatched: 7.

This receptor was identified in a woman in her late teens or twenties with Graves' hyperthyroidism. The chain was built from TRBV25-1 and TRBJ2-1; 8 bases in between match TRBD1. The sequencing sample was made of blood. The CDR3 sequence is CASSERGRGRNEQFF. The nucleotides are TGTGCCAGCAGTGAACGGGGCAGGGGGCGAAATGAGCAGTTCTTC.